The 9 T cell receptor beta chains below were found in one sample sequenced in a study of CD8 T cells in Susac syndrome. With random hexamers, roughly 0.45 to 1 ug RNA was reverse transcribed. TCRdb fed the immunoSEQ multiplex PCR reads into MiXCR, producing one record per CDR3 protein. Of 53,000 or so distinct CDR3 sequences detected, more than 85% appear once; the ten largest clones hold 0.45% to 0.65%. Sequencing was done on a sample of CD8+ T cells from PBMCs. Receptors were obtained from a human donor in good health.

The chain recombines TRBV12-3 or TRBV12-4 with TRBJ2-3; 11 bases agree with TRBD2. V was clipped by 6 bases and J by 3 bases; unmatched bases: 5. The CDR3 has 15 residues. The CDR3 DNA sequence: TGTGCCAGCAGAACCGGGACTAGCGGTACAGATACGCAGTATTTT. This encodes CASRTGTSGTDTQYF.

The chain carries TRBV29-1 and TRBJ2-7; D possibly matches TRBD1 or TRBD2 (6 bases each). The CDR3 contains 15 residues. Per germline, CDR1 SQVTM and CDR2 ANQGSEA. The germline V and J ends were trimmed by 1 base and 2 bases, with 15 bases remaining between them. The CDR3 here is CSVEGWGATPYEQYF. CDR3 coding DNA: TGCAGCGTTGAAGGATGGGGGGCCACACCCTACGAGCAGTACTTC.

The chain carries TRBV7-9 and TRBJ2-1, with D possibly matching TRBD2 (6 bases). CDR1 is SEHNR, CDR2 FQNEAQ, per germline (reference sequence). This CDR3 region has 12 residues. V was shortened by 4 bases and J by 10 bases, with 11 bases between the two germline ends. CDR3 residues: CASSWGTVEQFF. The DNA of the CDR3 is TGTGCCAGCAGCTGGGGGACTGTCGAGCAGTTCTTC.

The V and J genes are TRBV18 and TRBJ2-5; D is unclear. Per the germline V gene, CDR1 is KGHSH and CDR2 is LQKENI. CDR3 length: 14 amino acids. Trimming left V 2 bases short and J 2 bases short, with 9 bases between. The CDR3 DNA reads TGTGCCAGCTCACCAGTCTTACCGCAAGAGACCCAGTACTTC. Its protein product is CASSPVLPQETQYF.

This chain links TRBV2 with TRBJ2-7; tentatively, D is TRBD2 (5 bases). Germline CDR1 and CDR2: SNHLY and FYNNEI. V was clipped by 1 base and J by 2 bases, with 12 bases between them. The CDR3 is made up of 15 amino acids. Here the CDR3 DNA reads TGTGCCAGCAGTGAAGAGGCGGGTAGACCCTACGAGCAGTACTTC. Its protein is CASSEEAGRPYEQYF.

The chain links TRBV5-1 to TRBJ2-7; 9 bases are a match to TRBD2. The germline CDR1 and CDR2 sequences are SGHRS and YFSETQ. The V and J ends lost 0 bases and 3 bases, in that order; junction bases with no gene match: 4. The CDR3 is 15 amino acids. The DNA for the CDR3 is TGCGCCAGCAGCTTGGGGAGCGGGAGGCGCTACGAGCAGTACTTC. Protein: CASSLGSGRRYEQYF. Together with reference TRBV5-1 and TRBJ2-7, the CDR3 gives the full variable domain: KAGVTQTPRYLIKTRGQQVTLSCSPISGHRSVSWYQQTPGQGLQFLFEYFSETQRNKGNFPGRFSGRQFSNSRSEMNVSTLELGDSALYLCASSLGSGRRYEQYFGPGTRLTVT.

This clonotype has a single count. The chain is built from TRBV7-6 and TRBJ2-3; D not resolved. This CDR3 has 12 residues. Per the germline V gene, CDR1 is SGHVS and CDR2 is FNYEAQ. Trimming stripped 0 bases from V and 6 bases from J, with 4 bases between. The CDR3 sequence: CASSLAMDTQYF. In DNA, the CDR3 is TGTGCCAGCAGCTTAGCCATGGATACGCAGTATTTT.

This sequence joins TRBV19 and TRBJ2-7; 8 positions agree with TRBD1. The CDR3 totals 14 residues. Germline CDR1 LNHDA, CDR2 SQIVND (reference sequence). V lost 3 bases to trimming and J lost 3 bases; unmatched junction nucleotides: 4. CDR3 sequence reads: CASSMGQVHYEQYF. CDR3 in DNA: TGTGCCAGTAGTATGGGACAGGTACACTACGAGCAGTACTTC. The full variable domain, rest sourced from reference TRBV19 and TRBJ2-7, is DGGITQSPKYLFRKEGQNVTLSCEQNLNHDAMYWYRQDPGQGLRLIYYSQIVNDFQKGDIAEGYSVSREKKESFPLTVTSAQKNPTAFYLCASSMGQVHYEQYFGPGTRLTVT.

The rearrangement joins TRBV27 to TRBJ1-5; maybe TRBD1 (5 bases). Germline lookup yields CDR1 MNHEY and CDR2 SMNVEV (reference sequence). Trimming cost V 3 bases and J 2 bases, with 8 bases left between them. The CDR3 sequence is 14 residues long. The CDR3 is CASSLGGGNQPQHF. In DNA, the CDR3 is TGTGCCAGCAGTTTGGGGGGGGGCAATCAGCCCCAGCATTTT.